The clone carrying this T cell receptor beta chain was detected many times. The antigen remains undetermined. TCRdb re-called the reads through MiXCR, storing one row per CDR3 protein. The sample shows some 220,000 distinct CDR3 sequences, 6.5% of them seen only once. This specimen belongs to a study of T cell repertoires in cytomegalovirus infection. Study overall: Public TCR beta signatures provided an indication of both CMV infection and a matching HLA type. Findings and caveats of the study: Identification of carriers of CMV plus the relevant HLA was achieved through cumulative public TCR beta family frequency. Dominating the ex vivo response were HLA-C-restricted CMV-specific TCR beta clonotypes.

The germline V and J ends were trimmed by 3 bases and 4 bases, with 9 bases remaining between them. The CDR3 loop spans 12 amino acids. Germline V gene lookup returns CDR1 DFQATT and CDR2 SNEGSKA (reference sequence). The sample comprised PBMCs. The chain links TRBV20-1 to TRBJ1-2, with no clear D. The receptor was derived from a human donor in good health (CMV status not recorded). Some clones in this sample may be carry-over from other donors' samples. This chain's CDR3 is CSASNGPYGYTF. DNA of the CDR3: TGCAGTGCTAGTAACGGACCCTATGGCTACACCTTC.